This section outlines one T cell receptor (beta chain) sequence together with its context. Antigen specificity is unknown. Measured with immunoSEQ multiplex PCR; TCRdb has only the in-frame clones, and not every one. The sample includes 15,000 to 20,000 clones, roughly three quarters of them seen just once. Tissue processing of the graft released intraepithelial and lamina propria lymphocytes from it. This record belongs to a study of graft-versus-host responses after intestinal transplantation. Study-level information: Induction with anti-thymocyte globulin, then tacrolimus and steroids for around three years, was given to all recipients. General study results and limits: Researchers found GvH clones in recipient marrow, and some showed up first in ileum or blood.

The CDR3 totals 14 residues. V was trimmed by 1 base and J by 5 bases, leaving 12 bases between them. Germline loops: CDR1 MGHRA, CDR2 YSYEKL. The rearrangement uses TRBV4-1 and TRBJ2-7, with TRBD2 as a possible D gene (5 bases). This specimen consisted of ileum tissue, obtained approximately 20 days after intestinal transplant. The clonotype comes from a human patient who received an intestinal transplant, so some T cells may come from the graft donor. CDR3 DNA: TGCGCCAGCAGCCAAGGTCTCGGGCGGGACGAGCAGTACTTC. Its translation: CASSQGLGRDEQYF.